Presented here are 29 T cell receptor beta chains from one specimen sequenced in a study of OX40 agonist ivuxolimab in advanced cancers. Measured with immunoSEQ multiplex PCR; TCRdb has only the in-frame clones, and not every one. The sample holds tens of thousands of clones; about 86% are singletons and the top ten take more than 2%. The source material was CD4+ or CD8+ T cells sorted from blood, sampled in a trial of the OX40 agonist ivuxolimab. The receptors originated from an adult with an advanced solid tumor such as melanoma, head and neck, liver or kidney cancer.

The V gene is TRBV20-1, the J gene TRBJ1-1; D gene uncertain. V shed 3 bases and J shed 7 bases, with 9 bases lying between them. This CDR3 has 11 residues. Germline V gene sequence: CDR1 DFQATT, CDR2 SNEGSKA (reference sequence). The CDR3 nucleotides are TGCAGTGCTAGGACCGGGGTTGAAGCTTTCTTT. Residues: CSARTGVEAFF.

The chain combines TRBV7-9 with TRBJ1-1, with D possibly TRBD1 on 5 matching bases. The CDR3 sequence is 13 residues long. The germline V gene has CDR1 SEHNR and CDR2 FQNEAQ (reference sequence). The V gene lost 5 bases and the J gene lost 4 bases, with 11 bases spanning the gap. Here the CDR3 DNA reads TGTGCCAGCAGCGTGCAGGGTGGCACTGAAGCTTTCTTT. This translates into CASSVQGGTEAFF.

The chain employs TRBV20-1 and TRBJ2-3, with D possibly TRBD1 on 5 matching bases. CDR1 and CDR2 (germline): DFQATT, SNEGSKA (reference sequence). The V gene lost 3 bases and the J gene lost 4 bases, with 5 bases spanning the gap. The CDR3 loop spans 11 amino acids. This chain's CDR3 is CSASRADTQYF. The CDR3 nucleotides read TGCAGTGCTAGCAGGGCAGATACGCAGTATTTT.

This rearrangement joins TRBV5-1 to TRBJ2-7, with 7 bases lining up with TRBD1. Germline V gene sequence: CDR1 SGHRS, CDR2 YFSETQ. This CDR3 region has 19 residues. V shed 0 bases and J 3 bases; nucleotides not matched to a gene: 18. CDR3 nucleotide sequence: TGCGCCAGCAGCTTGGCGGTTACAGGGGTACGTGTCCCCAACTACGAGCAGTACTTC. Its protein product is CASSLAVTGVRVPNYEQYF.

The rearrangement links TRBV7-2 to TRBJ2-1, with 7 positions matching TRBD2. V gave up 1 base and J gave up 5 bases; unmatched junction bases: 14. Germline assignment: CDR1 SGHTA and CDR2 FQGNSA. CDR3 length: 18 amino acids. The CDR3: CASSLVLLASGGDNEQFF. The CDR3 DNA reads as TGTGCCAGCAGCTTAGTTCTTTTGGCTAGCGGAGGGGACAATGAGCAGTTCTTC.

The CDR3 reads CASSLEGGYTF. CDR3 nucleotides: TGCGCCAGCAGCTTGGAGGGCGGCTACACCTTC. This chain connects TRBV5-1 to TRBJ1-2; D ambiguous. Germline loops: CDR1 SGHRS, CDR2 YFSETQ. With 0 bases removed from V and 8 bases from J, the gap between germline ends came to 5 bases. The CDR3 is 11 residues long.

In this sample, this clone turned up a few times. This sequence joins TRBV11-3 and TRBJ1-1; D remains unclear. Germline-derived CDR1 and CDR2 are SGHNT and YENEEA. Trimming cost V 0 bases and J 4 bases, with 6 bases left between them. The CDR3 totals 13 residues. CDR3 sequence reads: CASSLDPTTEAFF. CDR3 in DNA: TGTGCCAGCAGCTTAGATCCGACCACTGAAGCTTTCTTT.

This clone was picked up one time. J is TRBJ1-4 and V is TRBV19; D remains ambiguous. Per the germline V gene, CDR1 is LNHDA and CDR2 is SQIVND (reference sequence). The V end lost 4 bases, the J end lost 8 bases, and 20 bases lay between the germline ends. The CDR3 sequence is 16 residues long. CDR3 coding DNA: TGTGCCAGTAGTAGAAAGCCTGGAGGCGGTCGAGAAAAACTGTTTTTT. Its translation is CASSRKPGGGREKLFF.

The rearrangement joins TRBV19 to TRBJ1-2, with 8 bases that match TRBD1. V trimming: 5 bases; J trimming: 4 bases; junction bases outside the gene matches: 9. The CDR3 runs to 15 residues. Per germline, CDR1 LNHDA and CDR2 SQIVND (reference sequence). The CDR3: CASSVAGTGLYGYTF. The CDR3 DNA sequence: TGTGCCAGTAGTGTCGCCGGGACAGGACTCTATGGCTACACCTTC.

The V and J genes are TRBV5-1 and TRBJ2-5; TRBD2 matches at 10 bases. Germline V gives CDR1 SGHRS, CDR2 YFSETQ. This CDR3 has 17 residues. V was pared by 1 base and J by 4 bases, with 10 bases of the junction left unmatched. CDR3 region: CASSLLAGGTPGETQYF. The CDR3 DNA is TGCGCCAGCAGCTTGTTAGCGGGAGGCACCCCGGGAGAGACCCAGTACTTC.

The chain couples TRBV6-6 to TRBJ1-3, with D possibly TRBD1 on 5 matching bases. The V end lost 8 bases, the J end lost 8 bases, and 16 bases lay between the germline ends. CDR3 length: 13 residues. From germline, CDR1 is MNHNY and CDR2 SVGAGI (reference sequence). CDR3 in amino acids: CASHRAGVDTIYF. CDR3 DNA sequence: TGTGCCAGCCACCGGGCGGGGGTGGACACCATATATTTT.

This chain connects TRBV30 to TRBJ2-7; D may match TRBD1 or TRBD2 (5 bases each). There are 15 residues in the CDR3. From germline, CDR1 is GTSNPN and CDR2 SVGIG (reference sequence). V gave up 3 bases and J gave up 2 bases, with 17 bases separating them. Here the CDR3 reads CAWSRTGWGTYEQYF. CDR3 coding DNA: TGTGCCTGGAGCCGGACGGGATGGGGCACCTACGAGCAGTACTTC. Based on the CDR3 plus reference TRBV30 and TRBJ2-7, the full variable domain is SQTIHQWPATLVQPVGSPLSLECTVEGTSNPNLYWYRQAAGRGLQLLFYSVGIGQISSEVPQNLSASRPQDRQFILSSKKLLLSDSGFYLCAWSRTGWGTYEQYFGPGTRLTVT.

The chain carries TRBV11-3 and TRBJ1-1; D ambiguous. The V and J ends lost 8 bases and 2 bases respectively, with 12 bases between them. Germline V gene data show CDR1 as SGHNT and CDR2 as YENEEA. This CDR3 comprises 13 residues. The CDR3 spells CASGRGLNTEAFF. The CDR3 DNA reads as TGTGCCAGCGGGCGAGGACTAAACACTGAAGCTTTCTTT. The complete variable domain, with remaining parts taken from reference TRBV11-3 and TRBJ1-1, reads EAGVVQSPRYKIIEKKQPVAFWCNPISGHNTLYWYLQNLGQGPELLIRYENEEAVDDSQLPKDRFSAERLKGVDSTLKIQPAELGDSAVYLCASGRGLNTEAFFGQGTRLTVV.

V usage is TRBV4-1 and J usage is TRBJ2-2; 9 nucleotides line up with TRBD2. This CDR3 is 17 amino acids long. Per the germline V gene, CDR1 is MGHRA and CDR2 is YSYEKL. V dropped 3 bases and J dropped 3; count of bases not matched to a gene: 8. This chain's CDR3 is CASSHDKGLADTGELFF. The CDR3 nucleotides are TGCGCCAGCAGCCACGATAAGGGACTAGCCGACACCGGGGAGCTGTTTTTT.

This clone showed up just once. The chain is built from TRBV4-3 and TRBJ2-7, with D perhaps TRBD1 (6 bases). Germline-derived CDR1 and CDR2 are LGHNA and YSLEER. With 4 bases removed from V and 5 bases from J, the gap between germline ends came to 12 bases. The CDR3 spans 13 residues. The DNA of the CDR3 is TGCGCCAGCAGCCGCGGACAGTTCGACGAGCAGTACTTC. This codes for CASSRGQFDEQYF.

The chain is built from TRBV18 and TRBJ1-2, with D perhaps TRBD1 (5 bases). This CDR3 has 13 amino acids. Germline CDR1 and CDR2: KGHSH and LQKENI. Trimming removed 4 bases from V and 3 bases from J, with 9 bases in between. CDR3 residues: CASSLETDYGYTF. The CDR3 DNA reads TGTGCCAGCTCACTGGAGACAGACTATGGCTACACCTTC.

This rearrangement joins TRBV6-6 to TRBJ2-7; 11 bases match TRBD2. Trimming cost V 2 bases and J 4 bases; bases outside gene matches: 4. Germline-derived CDR1 and CDR2 are MNHNY and SVGAGI (reference sequence). The CDR3 totals 15 residues. CDR3 sequence: CASSYGTSGLYEQYF. For the CDR3, the DNA is TGTGCCAGCAGTTACGGGACTAGCGGACTTTACGAGCAGTACTTC.

The chain employs TRBV5-1 and TRBJ2-1; TRBD2 aligns across 10 bases. The germline CDR1 and CDR2 sequences are SGHRS and YFSETQ. This CDR3 is built from 14 residues. After removal of 3 bases from V and 8 bases from J, the junction contained 5 bases not matched to a gene. The CDR3 here is CASSSGLANYEQFF. DNA for the CDR3: TGCGCCAGCAGCTCGGGACTAGCGAACTATGAGCAGTTCTTC.

The chain combines TRBV4-3 with TRBJ2-5, with 10 nucleotides matching TRBD2. This CDR3 spans 17 amino acids. Germline assignment: CDR1 LGHNA and CDR2 YSLEER. The ends lost 0 bases at V and 4 bases at J; junction bases unmatched: 8. CDR3 in DNA: TGCGCCAGCAGCCAAGATGCAGCGGGGGGGTATCGAGAGACCCAGTACTTC. Translating it yields CASSQDAAGGYRETQYF.

The chain carries TRBV6-5 and TRBJ2-5, with D uncertain. This CDR3 has 12 residues. Deletions cut 2 bases from V and 4 bases from J, with 5 bases between. The V gene's germline CDR1 is MNHEY and CDR2 SVGAGI. CDR3 in amino acids: CASSYRVETQYF. As DNA, the CDR3 is TGTGCCAGCAGTTACCGGGTAGAGACCCAGTACTTC.

V is TRBV7-9 and J is TRBJ2-1, with TRBD1 matching 8 bases. Germline trimming cut 2 bases from V and 14 bases from J; bases unmatched to any gene: 2. Looked up from germline, CDR1 is SEHNR and CDR2 is FQNEAQ (reference sequence). This CDR3 contains 11 residues. CDR3 loop: CASSLKGQEFF. The CDR3 nucleotides read TGTGCCAGCAGCTTAAAGGGACAGGAGTTCTTC.

The V call is TRBV7-2, the J call TRBJ2-3; 8 nucleotides match TRBD2. CDR1 and CDR2 (germline): SGHTA, FQGNSA. The trim removed 5 bases at V and 0 bases at J, leaving 10 bases unmatched. The CDR3 is 17 residues long. DNA of the CDR3: TGTGCCAGCAGCCTAGTAGCGGGGACGACTAGCACAGATACGCAGTATTTT. Residues: CASSLVAGTTSTDTQYF. The whole variable domain, filled in from reference TRBV7-2 and TRBJ2-3, reads GAGVSQSPSNKVTEKGKDVELRCDPISGHTALYWYRQSLGQGLEFLIYFQGNSAPDKSGLPSDRFSAERTGGSVSTLTIQRTQQEDSAVYLCASSLVAGTTSTDTQYFGPGTRLTVL.

This chain uses TRBV5-1 with TRBJ2-5; TRBD1 matches at 9 bases. The CDR3 extends over 16 amino acids. The germline CDR1 and CDR2 sequences are SGHRS and YFSETQ. Trimming at V came to 2 bases and at J to 3 bases, leaving 8 bases not matched to a gene. The CDR3 spells CASSLGGQGMEETQYF. The CDR3, as DNA: TGCGCCAGCAGCTTAGGGGGACAGGGTATGGAAGAGACCCAGTACTTC.

CDR3 amino acids: CASSSWGGPLNTGELFF. In DNA, the CDR3 is TGTGCCAGCAGCAGCTGGGGGGGACCGTTGAACACCGGGGAGCTGTTTTTT. J is TRBJ2-2 and V is TRBV9; 7 bases match TRBD2. V lost 4 bases to trimming and J lost 1 base; unmatched junction nucleotides: 10. The CDR3 has 17 amino acids. The germline V gene encodes CDR1 SGDLS and CDR2 YYNGEE. Combining the CDR3 with reference TRBV9 and TRBJ2-2 gives the whole variable domain DSGVTQTPKHLITATGQRVTLRCSPRSGDLSVYWYQQSLDQGLQFLIQYYNGEERAKGNILERFSAQQFPDLHSELNLSSLELGDSALYFCASSSWGGPLNTGELFFGEGSRLTVL.

The chain joins TRBV11-3 to TRBJ1-2; 7 nucleotides line up with TRBD1. This CDR3 contains 13 residues. The junction had 9 bases not matched to a gene; V was cut back by 8 bases and J by 6 bases. CDR1 is SGHNT and CDR2 is YENEEA in the germline V gene. The CDR3 sequence is CASGDRADNGYTF. The DNA for the CDR3 is TGTGCCAGCGGCGACAGGGCCGACAATGGCTACACCTTC.

The chain is built from TRBV11-2 and TRBJ1-1; possible D gene TRBD1, 6 bases. The CDR3 is 15 amino acids. Germline V gene data show CDR1 as SGHAT and CDR2 as FQNNGV. V was pared by 2 bases and J by 1 base, with 11 bases between. DNA for the CDR3: TGTGCCAGCAGCTTAAGGGAGGGGGAGAACACTGAAGCTTTCTTT. This translates into CASSLREGENTEAFF.

The V call is TRBV18, the J call TRBJ2-1; weak D call: TRBD2 (5 bases). The CDR3 extends over 15 amino acids. Per the germline V gene, CDR1 is KGHSH and CDR2 is LQKENI. The germline V and J ends were trimmed by 1 base and 8 bases, with 15 bases remaining between them. The CDR3 sequence: CASSPRSATLDEQFF. The CDR3 DNA reads TGTGCCAGCTCACCACGTAGCGCTACCCTCGATGAGCAGTTCTTC. Full variable domain (outside the CDR3, taken from reference TRBV18 and TRBJ2-1): NAGVMQNPRHLVRRRGQEARLRCSPMKGHSHVYWYRQLPEEGLKFMVYLQKENIIDESGMPKERFSAEFPKEGPSILRIQQVVRGDSAAYFCASSPRSATLDEQFFGPGTRLTVL.

This clone was found a few times. V usage is TRBV28 and J usage is TRBJ1-2; possibly TRBD1 for D (5 bases). The CDR3 is made up of 16 amino acids. Trimming left V 0 bases short and J 0 bases short, with 11 bases between. CDR1 and CDR2 (germline): MDHEN, SYDVKM. Written as DNA, the CDR3 is TGTGCCAGCAGTTTATGGCAGGGACTTTCTAACTATGGCTACACCTTC. Its translation: CASSLWQGLSNYGYTF.

The V call is TRBV19, the J call TRBJ1-2, with D maybe TRBD1 (5 bases). Looked up from germline, CDR1 is LNHDA and CDR2 is SQIVND (reference sequence). Trimming took off 3 bases at V and 7 bases at J, with 12 bases between the two ends. The CDR3 consists of 13 residues. CDR3 bases: TGTGCCAGTAGTATGGACACAGGAGGTGGCTACACCTTC. Translating gives CASSMDTGGGYTF.